The sequence of this T cell receptor (beta chain) was determined in a study of persistence of HIV-infected CD4 T cells. Study-level background: Donors had been on suppressive ART for a median of 8 years. Up to about 200 mL blood was drawn at multiple time points; two donors had single-time leukapheresis. Whole-study results and caveats: TCRbeta richness was lower in CMV- and Gag-responding cells than in anti-CD3/anti-CD28-responding cells.

Comment on this clone: The target antigen is unknown.

CDR1 and CDR2 from the germline V gene are SGDLS and YYNGEE. This CDR3 has 16 amino acids. Trimming took 2 bases from V and 5 from J; bases not matched to a gene: 10. Sequencing used immunoSEQ version 4 in survey mode. Assay used: immunoSEQ multiplex PCR; TCRdb lists only in-frame clones, some missing. The table records about 32,000 clones, around four fifths of them present only once. The stimulus was an HIV-1 Gag 15-mer peptide pool, 0.8 to 1 ug/peptide/mL. Sorted nonresponding memory CD4+ T cells were CD40L-negative, CD69-negative, CD45RO-high. This sequence joins TRBV9 and TRBJ1-3; 7 bases are shared with TRBD1. The specimen comprised CD4+ T cells sorted from PBMCs after roughly 20-hour stimulation, sampled from a patient who received antiretroviral therapy. The receptor comes from an adult woman with HIV who was CMV-seropositive. CDR3 sequence reads: CASSVGGQVVRNTIYF. CDR3 nucleotides: TGTGCCAGCAGCGTGGGAGGACAGGTGGTCAGAAACACCATATATTTT.